The 17 T cell receptor beta chains below come from one sample, sequenced in a study of blood T cell repertoires in COVID-19. Libraries were prepared by immunoSEQ multiplex PCR; TCRdb keeps only in-frame clonotypes and omits some of them. This sample has about 40,000 clones, with about 90% found just once. Sequencing was done on a sample of peripheral blood. The receptors shown here come from a woman of 80 years or more with active COVID-19.

CDR3 in amino acids: CASLGSSGNTIYF. The CDR3 coding sequence is TGTGCCAGCTTGGGCAGCTCTGGAAACACCATATATTTT. The gene calls are TRBV6-6 and TRBJ1-3; no firm D call. The germline V gene encodes CDR1 MNHNY and CDR2 SVGAGI (reference sequence). The CDR3 spans 13 residues. The V end lost 8 bases, the J end lost 0 bases, and 8 bases lay between the germline ends.

This chain joins TRBV6-5 and TRBJ1-2; no firm D call. This CDR3 has 13 residues. Trimming took off 4 bases at V and 1 base at J, with 7 bases between the two ends. Germline V gene sequence: CDR1 MNHEY, CDR2 SVGAGI. The CDR3 nucleotides read TGTGCCAGCAGTTGGGCAGATAACTATGGCTACACCTTC. This gives the protein CASSWADNYGYTF.

This clone has a single count. In DNA form, the CDR3 reads TGTGCCACCAGTGAGGGGGCCAGAGCTAACTATGGCTACACCTTC. It codes for CATSEGARANYGYTF. This chain links TRBV24-1 with TRBJ1-2, with TRBD1 as a possible D gene (6 bases). Per the germline V gene, CDR1 is KGHDR and CDR2 is SFDVKD. The germline V and J ends were trimmed by 4 bases and 0 bases, with 11 bases remaining between them. This CDR3 contains 15 residues.

This chain uses TRBV24-1 with TRBJ2-3, with 7 bases lining up with TRBD2. The CDR3 is 16 residues long. J lost 2 bases, V lost 3 bases, and 7 bases had no gene match. From germline, CDR1 is KGHDR and CDR2 SFDVKD. The CDR3, as DNA: TGTGCCACCAGTGATCCTAAGCGGGGTCTCACAGATACGCAGTATTTT. Protein sequence: CATSDPKRGLTDTQYF.

The chain carries TRBV4-3 and TRBJ1-1; D is ambiguous. CDR3 length: 12 amino acids. CDR1 and CDR2 (germline): LGHNA, YSLEER. Trimming left V 3 bases short and J 10 bases short, with 12 bases between. The CDR3 nucleotides read TGCGCCAGCAGCCACCCGGGGAGGGTAGCTTTCTTT. Translated: CASSHPGRVAFF.

The chain combines TRBV7-8 with TRBJ1-2, with D possibly being TRBD1 (5 bases). This CDR3 region has 15 residues. Trimming took off 5 bases at V and 6 bases at J, with 19 bases between the two ends. Germline assignment: CDR1 SGHVS and CDR2 FQNEAQ. Here the CDR3 DNA reads TGTGCCAGCAGCCCCCGGGACTTTGCCAGCCATGGCTACACCTTC. Its translation is CASSPRDFASHGYTF. Looking up the rest from reference TRBV7-8 and TRBJ1-2 gives the full variable domain: GAGVSQSPRYKVAKRGQDVALRCDPISGHVSLFWYQQALGQGPEFLTYFQNEAQLDKSGLPSDRFFAERPEGSVSTLKIQRTQQEDSAVYLCASSPRDFASHGYTFGSGTRLTVV.

The chain links TRBV5-6 to TRBJ2-7; D is possibly TRBD1 (6 bases). CDR3 length equals 19 residues. The V gene lost 0 bases and the J gene lost 2 bases, with 24 bases spanning the gap. CDR1 and CDR2 (germline): SGHDT, YYEEEE. CDR3 amino acids: CASSLGSTGFYRVPYEQYF. CDR3 DNA sequence: TGTGCCAGCAGCTTGGGGTCGACAGGTTTTTACCGAGTACCCTACGAGCAGTACTTC.

This rearrangement joins TRBV7-9 to TRBJ2-3, with a tentative D call TRBD2 (5 bases). CDR3 size: 12 residues. Trimming cost V 5 bases and J 4 bases, with 7 bases left between them. Germline V gene data show CDR1 as SEHNR and CDR2 as FQNEAQ (reference sequence). CDR3 nucleotides: TGTGCCAGCAGCATACTAGCAGATACGCAGTATTTT. Encoded protein: CASSILADTQYF.

The chain combines TRBV3-1 (or the pseudogene TRBV3-2) with TRBJ2-2; 9 nucleotides agree with TRBD2. Losses at the gene ends were 4 bases for V and 0 bases for J; bases not matched to a gene: 3. CDR1 LGHDT and CDR2 YNNKEL come from the germline V gene (reference sequence). The CDR3 spans 16 residues. CDR3 sequence reads: CASSPLAGANTGELFF. CDR3 DNA sequence: TGTGCCAGCAGCCCATTAGCGGGGGCGAACACCGGGGAGCTGTTTTTT.

This chain connects TRBV7-7 to TRBJ2-7; maybe TRBD2 (7 bases). The V end was cut by 2 bases, the J end by 3 bases, with 14 bases between. Per germline, CDR1 SSHAT and CDR2 FNYEAQ (reference sequence). The CDR3 runs 15 residues. The CDR3 DNA is TGTGCCAGCAGCTTAAACGGGGGGCCCGGCTACGAGCAGTACTTC. Its translation is CASSLNGGPGYEQYF.

This chain joins TRBV4-3 and TRBJ1-2; 10 positions agree with TRBD1. The CDR3 length is 14 residues. Germline lookup yields CDR1 LGHNA and CDR2 YSLEER. J gave up 7 bases and V 4 bases, and 6 bases lay outside the gene matches. CDR3 nucleotide sequence: TGCGCCAGCAGCCGGGACAGGGGTACGGGTGGCTACACCTTC. Amino acid sequence: CASSRDRGTGGYTF.

V gene TRBV30 combines with J gene TRBJ2-4; 7 positions match TRBD1. After removal of 2 bases from V and 1 base from J, the junction contained 11 bases not matched to a gene. This CDR3 comprises 17 residues. The V gene's germline CDR1 is GTSNPN and CDR2 SVGIG (reference sequence). The CDR3 spells CAWSPLRTGRAKNIQYF. DNA of the CDR3: TGTGCCTGGAGTCCGCTCCGGACAGGTAGGGCCAAAAACATTCAGTACTTC.

The V and J genes are TRBV10-3 and TRBJ2-3, with D possibly being TRBD2 (5 bases). Germline assignment: CDR1 ENHRY and CDR2 SYGVKD. The V end was cut by 0 bases, the J end by 4 bases, with 20 bases between. This CDR3 spans 18 amino acids. The CDR3 DNA reads TGTGCCATCAGTGAGTCGACTCGCACGGCAACGAGGGCAGATACGCAGTATTTT. This encodes CAISESTRTATRADTQYF.

The chain links TRBV4-2 to TRBJ1-4, with 7 bases matching TRBD1. The CDR3 length is 15 residues. V trimming: 2 bases; J trimming: 5 bases; junction bases outside the gene matches: 5. Germline CDR1 and CDR2: LGHNA and YNFKEQ. CDR3 sequence (DNA): TGTGCCAGCAGCCAAAGACAGGGAGAGAATGAAAAACTGTTTTTT. Its translation: CASSQRQGENEKLFF.

V usage is TRBV7-2 and J usage is TRBJ1-2; D is ambiguous. The germline CDR1 and CDR2 sequences are SGHTA and FQGNSA. The V gene lost 5 bases and the J gene lost 6 bases, with 13 bases spanning the gap. The CDR3 sequence is 13 residues long. CDR3 sequence reads: CASSRGGVDGYTF. The CDR3 DNA reads TGTGCCAGCAGCAGAGGCGGCGTAGATGGCTACACCTTC.

The chain couples TRBV5-5 to TRBJ1-2, with D hard to call. Germline CDR1 is SGHKS and CDR2 is YYEKEE (reference sequence). The V and J ends lost 3 bases and 4 bases respectively, with 13 bases between them. The CDR3 loop spans 14 amino acids. The CDR3 bases are TGTGCCAGCAGCTCCCATGAGGTGGGCTATGGCTACACCTTC. Residues: CASSSHEVGYGYTF.

The rearrangement links TRBV2 to TRBJ2-2, with TRBD1 matching 7 bases. There are 14 residues in the CDR3. Germline V gives CDR1 SNHLY, CDR2 FYNNEI. V shed 10 bases and J 0 bases; nucleotides not matched to a gene: 5. The CDR3 bases are TGTGCCACCAGACAGGGCGCGAACACCGGGGAGCTGTTTTTT. Translated: CATRQGANTGELFF.